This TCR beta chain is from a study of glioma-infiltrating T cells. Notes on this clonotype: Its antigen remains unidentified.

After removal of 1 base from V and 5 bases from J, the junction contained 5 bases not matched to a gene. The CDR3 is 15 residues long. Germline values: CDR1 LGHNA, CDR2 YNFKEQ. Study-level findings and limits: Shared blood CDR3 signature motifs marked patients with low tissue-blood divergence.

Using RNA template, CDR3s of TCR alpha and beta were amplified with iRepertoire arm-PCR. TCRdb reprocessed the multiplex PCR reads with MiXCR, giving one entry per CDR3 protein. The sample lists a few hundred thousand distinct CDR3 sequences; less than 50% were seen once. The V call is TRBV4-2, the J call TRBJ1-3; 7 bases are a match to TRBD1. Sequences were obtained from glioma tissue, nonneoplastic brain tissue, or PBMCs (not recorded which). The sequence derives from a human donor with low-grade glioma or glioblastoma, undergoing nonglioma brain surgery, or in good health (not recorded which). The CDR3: CASSQGQGGRNTIYF. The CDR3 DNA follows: TGTGCCAGCAGCCAAGGACAGGGTGGAAGAAACACCATATATTTT.